A selection of T cell receptor beta chains follows, all from one sample in a study of glioma-infiltrating T cells. Via MiXCR, TCRdb re-called the multiplex PCR reads, giving one row per CDR3 protein. The sample has some 22,000 distinct CDR3 sequences; around 25% are singletons. Source material: glioma tissue, nonneoplastic brain tissue, or PBMCs (not recorded which). The receptors come from a human donor with low-grade glioma or glioblastoma, undergoing nonglioma brain surgery, or in good health (not recorded which). Each CDR3 is given with its conserved first and last residue. The D gene is left open where the match is weak. A clone size is listed for some rows: how often the clone was seen (once, few, many), or a class if it is expanded.

d_gene | j_gene | abundance | v_gene | CDR3aa | CDR3nt
NA | TRBJ1-1 | few | TRBV3-1 | CASSSRAILLNTEAFF | TGTGCCAGCAGCTCCCGAGCGATCCTCCTGAACACTGAAGCTTTCTTT
NA | TRBJ2-3 | many | TRBV28 | CASREFTDTQYF | TGTGCCAGCAGAGAGTTCACAGATACGCAGTATTTT
TRBD2 | TRBJ2-3 | NA | TRBV4-1 | CASSQDRLAGGRTTDTQYF | TGCGCCAGCAGCCAAGATAGGCTAGCGGGGGGCCGGACCACAGATACGCAGTATTTT
NA | TRBJ1-1 | many | TRBV30 | CAWSVSQKAFF | TGTGCCTGGAGTGTCTCCCAGAAAGCTTTCTTT
NA | TRBJ1-2 | few | TRBV3-1 | CASSQTPFYTF | TGTGCCAGCAGCCAGACTCCCTTCTACACCTTC
TRBD2 | TRBJ2-5 | NA | TRBV7-2 | CASSSYGGATQYF | TGTGCCAGCAGCTCCTACGGGGGGGCGACCCAGTACTTC
NA | TRBJ1-2 | few | TRBV2 | CASSIQENYGYTF | TGTGCCAGCAGCATTCAGGAAAACTATGGCTACACCTTC
NA | TRBJ2-1 | NA | TRBV18 | CASSTQGGSVAYNEQFF | TGTGCCAGCTCAACTCAGGGTGGTAGTGTGGCCTACAATGAGCAGTTCTTC
TRBD2 | TRBJ2-7 | few | TRBV27 | CASRRLAGLSSYEQYF | TGTGCCAGCAGAAGACTAGCGGGGCTTAGCTCCTACGAGCAGTACTTC
NA | TRBJ1-2 | NA | TRBV7-9 | CASSLPPVYVYYGYTF | TGTGCCAGCAGCTTGCCACCGGTTTATGTTTACTATGGCTACACCTTC
NA | TRBJ2-7 | medium-sized | TRBV6-1 | CASTFSSTGEQYF | TGTGCCAGCACTTTTAGTTCGACAGGCGAGCAGTACTTC
NA | TRBJ2-5 | many | TRBV6-6 | CASSYGGGETQYF | TGTGCCAGCAGTTACGGGGGTGGCGAGACCCAGTACTTC
NA | TRBJ2-6 | many | TRBV6-6 | CASSYEGASSSGANVLTF | TGTGCCAGCAGTTACGAGGGAGCCTCTTCCTCTGGGGCCAACGTCCTGACTTTC
NA | TRBJ1-5 | NA | TRBV28 | CASSLYWGNQPQHF | TGTGCCAGCAGCCTCTACTGGGGCAATCAGCCCCAGCATTTT
TRBD1 | TRBJ1-1 | few | TRBV5-1 | CASSRGQGNTEAFF | TGCGCCAGCAGCCGGGGACAGGGGAACACTGAAGCTTTCTTT
NA | TRBJ1-5 | NA | TRBV19 | CASSIWASNQPQHF | TGTGCCAGTAGTATATGGGCTAGCAATCAGCCCCAGCATTTT
NA | TRBJ1-5 | many | TRBV20-1 | CSARQYNQPQHF | TGCAGTGCTAGACAGTACAATCAGCCCCAGCATTTT
TRBD1 | TRBJ1-2 | NA | TRBV12-3/TRBV12-4 | CASSFGSQGGFYGYTF | TGTGCCAGCAGTTTCGGCAGTCAGGGGGGATTCTATGGCTACACCTTC
TRBD2 | TRBJ2-1 | many | TRBV7-2 | CASSGTGLVKSNEQFF | TGTGCCAGCAGCGGGACGGGACTAGTAAAGAGCAATGAGCAGTTCTTC
NA | TRBJ1-1 | many | TRBV7-9 | CASSWGAANTEAFF | TGTGCCAGCAGTTGGGGGGCAGCGAACACTGAAGCTTTCTTT
NA | TRBJ1-1 | many | TRBV6-1 | CASSEWQTEAFF | TGTGCCAGCAGTGAATGGCAGACTGAAGCTTTCTTT
NA | TRBJ2-7 | many | TRBV7-2 | CASSLARSLRGYEQYF | TGTGCCAGCAGCTTAGCGCGATCCCTACGAGGATACGAGCAGTACTTC
TRBD1 | TRBJ2-5 | NA | TRBV18 | CASSPDRGLSETQYF | TGTGCCAGCTCACCGGACAGGGGGCTGTCAGAGACCCAGTACTTC
NA | TRBJ1-4 | many | TRBV28 | CASSRWGTATNEKLFF | TGTGCCAGCAGTCGTTGGGGGACTGCAACTAATGAAAAACTGTTTTTT
TRBD2 | TRBJ2-3 | NA | TRBV7-2 | CASSLTGGHTDTQYF | TGTGCCAGCAGCTTAACGGGGGGGCACACAGATACGCAGTATTTT
TRBD1 | TRBJ2-5 | many | TRBV4-3 | CASSLGRTGTQYF | TGCGCCAGCAGCCTAGGGCGGACAGGGACCCAGTACTTC
NA | TRBJ1-2 | NA | TRBV18 | CASSTSYTGDYTF | TGTGCCAGCTCAACATCCTACACCGGCGACTACACCTTC
TRBD1 | TRBJ1-1 | many | TRBV11-2 | CATSGTGDTEAFF | TGTGCCACCTCCGGGACAGGGGACACTGAAGCTTTCTTT
NA | TRBJ2-2 | NA | TRBV7-2 | CASSLEIHTGELFF | TGTGCCAGCAGCTTAGAGATCCACACCGGGGAGCTGTTTTTT
TRBD2 | TRBJ2-7 | few | TRBV7-2 | CASSLTSGISYEQYF | TGTGCCAGCAGCCTGACTAGCGGGATCTCCTACGAGCAGTACTTC
NA | TRBJ2-3 | many | TRBV6-1 | CASTRDLGPDTQYF | TGTGCCAGCACGCGGGACCTCGGTCCAGATACGCAGTATTTT
NA | TRBJ1-1 | many | TRBV7-9 | CASAMQDTEAFF | TGTGCCAGCGCCATGCAGGACACTGAAGCTTTCTTT
TRBD2 | TRBJ2-1 | many | TRBV6-1 | CASSPTHGGYYNEQFF | TGTGCCAGCAGTCCCACCCACGGGGGGTACTACAATGAGCAGTTCTTC
NA | TRBJ2-7 | many | TRBV6-2/TRBV6-3 | CASSYSLDIYEQYF | TGTGCCAGCAGTTACTCTCTAGATATCTACGAGCAGTACTTC
TRBD1 | TRBJ1-5 | NA | TRBV3-1 | CASSRASGQNQPQHF | TGTGCCAGCAGCCGAGCCTCGGGACAGAACCAGCCCCAGCATTTT
NA | TRBJ2-3 | many | TRBV5-1 | CASSPRDPASTDTQYF | TGCGCCAGCAGCCCACGGGATCCGGCTAGCACAGATACGCAGTATTTT
TRBD1 | TRBJ1-4 | many | TRBV20-1 | CSAFNPQGFNEKLFF | TGCAGTGCTTTCAACCCACAGGGGTTTAATGAAAAACTGTTTTTT
NA | TRBJ1-3 | many | TRBV3-1 | CASSHTGTGNTIYF | TGTGCCAGCAGCCATACAGGGACCGGAAACACCATATATTTT
NA | TRBJ1-2 | few | TRBV2 | CARDTGTNYGYTF | TGTGCCAGGGACACAGGGACTAACTATGGCTACACCTTC
NA | TRBJ1-5 | many | TRBV27 | CASRGEGSQPQHF | TGTGCCAGCAGGGGAGAGGGGAGTCAGCCCCAGCATTTT
NA | TRBJ1-2 | NA | TRBV29-1 | CSVDDSGYGYTF | TGCAGCGTTGACGACAGTGGCTATGGCTACACCTTC
NA | TRBJ1-1 | NA | TRBV5-4 | CAFSGQGWTEAFF | TGTGCCTTCAGTGGGCAGGGATGGACTGAAGCTTTCTTT
NA | TRBJ2-1 | medium-sized | TRBV20-1 | CSAPKGYNEQFF | TGCAGTGCCCCGAAGGGATACAATGAGCAGTTCTTC
NA | TRBJ1-5 | many | TRBV7-2 | CASSPGNLGNQPQHF | TGTGCCAGCAGCCCCGGGAACTTGGGGAATCAGCCCCAGCATTTT
TRBD1 | TRBJ1-6 | few | TRBV29-1 | CSVRDSNSPLHF | TGCAGCGTCCGGGACAGCAATTCACCCCTCCACTTT
NA | TRBJ1-4 | many | TRBV20-1 | CSARGGANEKLFF | TGCAGTGCCCGTGGGGGGGCTAATGAAAAACTGTTTTTT
NA | TRBJ1-4 | few | TRBV2 | CASRGTYTNEKLFF | TGTGCCAGCAGGGGGACATATACTAATGAAAAACTGTTTTTT
NA | TRBJ2-3 | many | TRBV4-3 | CASSQWDTDTQYF | TGCGCCAGCAGCCAATGGGACACAGATACGCAGTATTTT
NA | TRBJ2-5 | few | TRBV7-2 | CASTHGGGHQETQYF | TGTGCCAGCACCCATGGGGGGGGCCACCAAGAGACCCAGTACTTC
NA | TRBJ1-3 | medium-sized | TRBV27 | CASSPQLRNTIYF | TGTGCCAGCAGTCCCCAGCTGCGAAACACCATATATTTT
NA | TRBJ2-3 | NA | TRBV13 | CASSISPGSTDTQYF | TGTGCCAGCAGCATTTCGCCGGGGAGCACAGATACGCAGTATTTT
NA | TRBJ2-2 | many | TRBV7-3 | CASSLTGQNTGELFF | TGTGCCAGCAGCTTAACGGGACAGAACACCGGGGAGCTGTTTTTT
NA | TRBJ1-1 | many | TRBV7-7 | CASSFRENTEAFF | TGTGCTAGCAGCTTTCGGGAGAACACTGAAGCTTTCTTT
NA | TRBJ2-2 | few | TRBV4-2 | CASSHDGADTGELFF | TGTGCCAGCAGCCATGACGGAGCCGACACCGGGGAGCTGTTTTTT
NA | TRBJ1-2 | few | TRBV19 | CASSIPGNYGYTF | TGTGCCAGTAGTATACCGGGGAACTATGGCTACACCTTC
NA | TRBJ2-5 | many | TRBV28 | CASSLSSQETQYF | TGTGCCAGCAGTTTATCTAGTCAAGAGACCCAGTACTTC